Below are 28 T cell receptor beta chains sequenced from a single sample in a study of blood T cells in healthy people across ages. A second 7 to 11 cycle PCR used barcoded and J-beta primers. TCRdb re-derived calls from the 5' RACE reads in MiXCR, one entry per CDR3 protein. The sample carries about 840,000 distinct CDR3 sequences, just under 30% recorded once. This sample was shared with a second study, whose subject was T cells of mothers and their children.

Sequenced: blood. These receptors came from a middle-aged woman in good health.

This clonotype was seen more than once but under ten times. The V gene is TRBV5-1, the J gene TRBJ2-7, with D perhaps TRBD1 (6 bases). The CDR3 loop spans 15 amino acids. The germline gives CDR1 SGHRS, CDR2 YFSETQ. V lost 1 base to trimming and J lost 2 bases, with 13 bases between them. CDR3 sequence reads: CASSLITGMTYEQYF. The CDR3 coding sequence is TGCGCCAGCAGCTTGATAACAGGGATGACCTACGAGCAGTACTTC.

The chain is built from TRBV5-1 and TRBJ2-1; a weak D match, TRBD1 (5 bases). Trimming pared 4 bases from V and 0 bases from J, leaving 17 bases between. Per germline, CDR1 SGHRS and CDR2 YFSETQ. The CDR3 totals 17 residues. The CDR3 nucleotides read TGCGCCAGCAGCCCGAGTTTGACAGTTTCCTCCTACAATGAGCAGTTCTTC. As protein: CASSPSLTVSSYNEQFF.

This clonotype has more than one count but fewer than ten. The chain recombines TRBV7-9 with TRBJ1-1; the D is unclear. CDR1 and CDR2 (germline): SEHNR, FQNEAQ (reference sequence). Trimming took 1 base from V and 6 from J, leaving 12 bases between them. This CDR3 contains 14 residues. This chain's CDR3 is CASSLGGGVAEAFF. The DNA for the CDR3 is TGTGCCAGCAGCTTAGGGGGAGGCGTAGCTGAAGCTTTCTTT.

A remark on this clonotype: Being one base from a much bigger clone, this may be a read error. The chain is built from TRBV6-6 and TRBJ2-7; the match to TRBD1 covers 7 bases. This CDR3 has 13 residues. With V trimmed by 11 bases and J by 4 bases, 11 bases remained unmatched. CDR1 is MNHNY, CDR2 SVGAGI, per germline (reference sequence). CDR3 sequence: CAVRLEQGYEQYF. DNA of the CDR3: TGTGCCGTCCGTCTGGAACAGGGGTACGAGCAGTACTTC.

In this sample, this clonotype turned up a few times. This rearrangement joins TRBV14 to TRBJ2-7; D is possibly TRBD1 (6 bases). Trimming cost V 1 base and J 7 bases, with 20 bases left between them. The CDR3 runs to 16 residues. CDR1 SGHDN and CDR2 FVKESK come from the germline V gene. The CDR3 loop reads CASSQAGTLVGNEQYF. CDR3 nucleotides: TGTGCCAGCAGCCAAGCCGGGACACTGGTTGGGAATGAGCAGTACTTC.

The rearrangement joins TRBV3-1 to TRBJ1-5; a possible D gene is TRBD1 (6 bases). V was cut by 0 bases and J by 4 bases, with 13 bases left in between. Per germline, CDR1 LGHDT and CDR2 YNNKEL (reference sequence). This CDR3 comprises 16 residues. The CDR3 loop is CASSQDIGRGNQPQHF. CDR3 nucleotide sequence: TGTGCCAGCAGCCAAGATATTGGCAGGGGAAATCAGCCCCAGCATTTT.

This clonotype was found a few times. V gene TRBV3-1 combines with J gene TRBJ1-2; D is ambiguous. Deletions cut 4 bases from V and 0 bases from J, with 15 bases between. Germline assignment: CDR1 LGHDT and CDR2 YNNKEL (reference sequence). The CDR3 sequence is 16 residues long. The CDR3 loop is CASSPLLRVPNYGYTF. CDR3 sequence (DNA): TGTGCCAGCAGCCCCCTTCTGAGGGTTCCTAACTATGGCTACACCTTC.

The J gene is TRBJ2-5, the V gene TRBV5-1; D perhaps matches TRBD1 (5 bases). Germline assignment: CDR1 SGHRS and CDR2 YFSETQ. The CDR3 is 14 residues long. V dropped 0 bases and J dropped 5 bases, with 11 bases sitting between them. The CDR3 DNA is TGCGCCAGCAGCTTGGTCGCAGGGTTCGAGACCCAGTACTTC. This codes for CASSLVAGFETQYF.

This clonotype was observed a few times. This rearrangement joins TRBV12-3 or TRBV12-4 to TRBJ2-4; 8 bases line up with TRBD1. The CDR3 is 15 amino acids. The ends lost 2 bases at V and 9 bases at J; junction bases unmatched: 9. As DNA, the CDR3 is TGTGCCAGCAGTTTATCGGCCAGGGGGCGGGCCATTCAGTACTTC. Translating it yields CASSLSARGRAIQYF.

This clonotype was seen more than once but under ten times. V usage is TRBV15 and J usage is TRBJ1-5, with D perhaps matching TRBD1 (6 bases). This CDR3 comprises 14 residues. The germline CDR1 and CDR2 sequences are LNHNV and YYDKDF (reference sequence). V was cut by 3 bases and J by 5 bases, with 11 bases left in between. For the CDR3, the DNA is TGTGCCACCAGCAGTTACGGGGGCGATCAGCCCCAGCATTTT. Translating gives CATSSYGGDQPQHF.

This clonotype was seen only a few times. V and J are TRBV20-1 and TRBJ2-3, with D perhaps given as TRBD1 or TRBD2 (5 bases each). This CDR3 has 15 residues. Germline V CDR1 and CDR2: DFQATT, SNEGSKA (reference sequence). The germline V and J ends were trimmed by 6 bases and 4 bases, with 20 bases remaining between them. The CDR3 DNA sequence: TGCAGTGCACGACGTCCAGGGAGAGGGGCAGATACGCAGTATTTT. Translated, it gives CSARRPGRGADTQYF.

This clonotype occurred many times. V and J are TRBV7-2 and TRBJ1-2, with D possibly being TRBD1 (5 bases). V was pared by 8 bases and J by 0 bases, with 16 bases between. CDR1 is SGHTA and CDR2 is FQGNSA in the germline V gene. The CDR3 loop spans 15 amino acids. CDR3 amino acids: CASGYRDRSNYGYTF. CDR3 DNA: TGTGCCAGCGGCTACCGGGACCGATCTAACTATGGCTACACCTTC.

This clonotype was detected ten times or more. V gene TRBV27 combines with J gene TRBJ2-7; D may be TRBD1 (5 bases). CDR3 length: 14 amino acids. Trimming removed 2 bases at V and 2 bases at J, with 10 bases between. Germline V gene lookup returns CDR1 MNHEY and CDR2 SMNVEV (reference sequence). The CDR3 DNA reads as TGTGCCAGCAGTTTAAAGGGGCCCCCCTACGAGCAGTACTTC. This encodes CASSLKGPPYEQYF.

The V call is TRBV4-2, the J call TRBJ1-2, with TRBD1 as a possible D gene (6 bases). CDR1 and CDR2 (germline): LGHNA, YNFKEQ. The CDR3 totals 15 residues. V lost 1 base, J lost 0 bases, and 9 bases lay in between. The CDR3: CASSQGDKANYGYTF. CDR3 coding DNA: TGTGCCAGCAGCCAAGGGGACAAAGCTAACTATGGCTACACCTTC.

Many counts were recorded for this clonotype. The chain links TRBV12-3 or TRBV12-4 to TRBJ2-7, with TRBD1 identical over 9 bases. The CDR3 totals 14 residues. V was pared by 5 bases and J by 4 bases, with 6 bases of the junction left unmatched. The CDR3 nucleotides are TGTGCCAGCAGTCTGCGGGGACAGGGATACGAGCAGTACTTC. It encodes CASSLRGQGYEQYF.

The V gene is TRBV18, the J gene TRBJ1-6; TRBD1 agrees at 9 bases. V lost 3 bases and J lost 9; bases outside the gene matches: 6. From germline, CDR1 is KGHSH and CDR2 LQKENI. This CDR3 region has 15 residues. CDR3 bases: TGTGCCAGCTCACCGGGACAGGGATACGGTTCACCCCTCCACTTT. Translating gives CASSPGQGYGSPLHF.

This clonotype was counted only a few times. The chain links TRBV5-1 to TRBJ2-7; either TRBD1 or TRBD2 may fit D (6 bases each). This CDR3 comprises 15 residues. V lost 0 bases to trimming and J lost 7 bases, with 17 bases between them. CDR1 SGHRS and CDR2 YFSETQ come from the germline V gene. The CDR3 DNA follows: TGCGCCAGCAGCTTGGAAGGAGGGGGATCAGGGGAGCAGTACTTC. Translated: CASSLEGGGSGEQYF.

The sample holds a few counts of this clonotype. The chain joins TRBV13 to TRBJ2-1; D gene ambiguous. Germline CDR1 and CDR2: PRHDT and FYEKMQ (reference sequence). V was trimmed by 1 base and J by 0 bases, leaving 13 bases between them. The CDR3 extends over 17 amino acids. The CDR3 is CASSLAAAVNSYNEQFF. As DNA, the CDR3 is TGTGCCAGCAGCTTAGCGGCTGCGGTTAACTCCTACAATGAGCAGTTCTTC.

The chain joins TRBV28 to TRBJ2-7; D is possibly TRBD1 or TRBD2 (5 bases each). CDR3 length equals 14 residues. Germline values: CDR1 MDHEN, CDR2 SYDVKM. V lost 6 bases to trimming and J lost 2 bases, with 14 bases between them. Here the CDR3 DNA reads TGTGCCAGCAGCCCCCGGGACCCCCCCTACGAGCAGTACTTC. Amino acids: CASSPRDPPYEQYF.

This clonotype was seen a handful of times. The chain uses TRBV5-1 and TRBJ2-6; the match to TRBD1 covers 8 bases. V was pared by 0 bases and J by 2 bases, with 1 base of the junction left unmatched. Germline CDR1 reads SGHRS; CDR2 reads YFSETQ. This CDR3 is built from 16 residues. The CDR3 sequence is CASSLAQGAGANVLTF. The CDR3 DNA reads TGCGCCAGCAGCTTGGCACAGGGGGCTGGGGCCAACGTCCTGACTTTC.

This clonotype was counted a few times. CDR3 sequence: CSARGEDNSPLHF. DNA for the CDR3: TGCAGTGCTAGGGGTGAAGATAATTCACCCCTCCACTTT. This chain uses TRBV20-1 with TRBJ1-6; D ambiguous. Trimming cost V 3 bases and J 5 bases, with 8 bases left between them. Germline V gene lookup returns CDR1 DFQATT and CDR2 SNEGSKA (reference sequence). The CDR3 length is 13 residues.

This clonotype was seen only a few times. The rearrangement uses TRBV6-5 and TRBJ2-7, with D tentatively TRBD2 (6 bases). CDR1 is MNHEY, CDR2 SVGAGI, per germline. Trimming removed 5 bases from V and 0 bases from J, with 11 bases in between. CDR3 length equals 14 residues. CDR3 in DNA: TGTGCCAGCAGTCGCGGGGTTAGCTCCTACGAGCAGTACTTC. Protein sequence: CASSRGVSSYEQYF.

The rearrangement joins TRBV2 to TRBJ2-3; tentative D call: TRBD2 (6 bases). The CDR3 is 14 residues long. Deletions cut 10 bases from V and 2 bases from J, with 16 bases between. The germline V gene has CDR1 SNHLY and CDR2 FYNNEI. The CDR3 bases are TGTGCCACCCCCAGCGGGTTAACCACAGATACGCAGTATTTT. This sequence encodes CATPSGLTTDTQYF.

The chain recombines TRBV28 with TRBJ2-7, with D possibly TRBD2 on 6 matching bases. V lost 4 bases and J 2 bases, leaving 15 bases between the germline ends. From germline, CDR1 is MDHEN and CDR2 SYDVKM. The CDR3 is made up of 15 amino acids. The CDR3: CASSSRGGTPYEQYF. CDR3 in DNA: TGTGCCAGCAGTTCTCGTGGAGGGACCCCCTACGAGCAGTACTTC.

This clonotype came up many times. The chain carries TRBV20-1 and TRBJ2-7; D is unresolved. V gave up 0 bases and J gave up 2 bases, with 11 bases separating them. The CDR3 is 14 residues long. Germline V gives CDR1 DFQATT, CDR2 SNEGSKA (reference sequence). DNA of the CDR3: TGCAGTGCTAGAGAACCGGGTCGGGCCTACGAGCAGTACTTC. Amino acid sequence: CSAREPGRAYEQYF.

The genes are TRBV5-1 and TRBJ2-1; 8 positions match TRBD2. Germline V gene sequence: CDR1 SGHRS, CDR2 YFSETQ. The trim removed 5 bases at V and 1 base at J, leaving 8 bases unmatched. CDR3 size: 16 residues. DNA for the CDR3: TGCGCCAGCAGTCTTCGAACTAGCGGTTCCTACAATGAGCAGTTCTTC. Translating it yields CASSLRTSGSYNEQFF.

V gene TRBV19 combines with J gene TRBJ2-5; 8 bases are a match to TRBD1. This CDR3 is 14 amino acids long. V lost 6 bases to trimming and J lost 12 bases; unmatched junction nucleotides: 15. CDR1 and CDR2 from the germline V gene are LNHDA and SQIVND (reference sequence). For the CDR3, the DNA is TGTGCCAGTAGCGCCGGGACAGGACGATACGAGGAGTACTTC. Its protein is CASSAGTGRYEEYF.

The CDR3 sequence: CAISGGLWAFF. The CDR3 DNA sequence: TGTGCCATCAGCGGGGGACTCTGGGCTTTCTTT. This chain connects TRBV10-3 to TRBJ1-1; possibly TRBD1 for D (5 bases). CDR3 length: 11 residues. The V end was cut by 6 bases, the J end by 11 bases, with 13 bases between. Germline-derived CDR1 and CDR2 are ENHRY and SYGVKD.